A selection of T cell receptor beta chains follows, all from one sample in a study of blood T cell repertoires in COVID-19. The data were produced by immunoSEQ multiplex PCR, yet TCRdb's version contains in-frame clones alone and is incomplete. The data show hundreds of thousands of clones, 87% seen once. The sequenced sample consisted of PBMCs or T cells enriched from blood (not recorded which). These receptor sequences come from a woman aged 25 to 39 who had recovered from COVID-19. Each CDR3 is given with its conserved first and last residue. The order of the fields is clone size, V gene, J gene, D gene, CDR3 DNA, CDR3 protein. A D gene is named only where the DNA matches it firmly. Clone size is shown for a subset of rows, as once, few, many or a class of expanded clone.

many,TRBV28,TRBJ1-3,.,TGTGCCAGCAGTTTATACGCGGGAGACTCTGGAAACACCATATATTTT,CASSLYAGDSGNTIYF
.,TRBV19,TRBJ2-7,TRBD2,TGTGCCAGTAGTATAGCTTCGTTAGCGGGCCCTCGCGAGCAGTACTTC,CASSIASLAGPREQYF
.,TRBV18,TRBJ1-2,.,TGTGCCAGCTCACCGGTGAGGCTGGACTATGGCTACACCTTC,CASSPVRLDYGYTF
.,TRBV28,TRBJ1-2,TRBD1,TGTGCCAGCAGTTTAACCGGGACAGGGTTTGATGGCTACACCTTC,CASSLTGTGFDGYTF
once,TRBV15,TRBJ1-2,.,TGTGCCACCAGCAGAGACTTACTCTACACCTTC,CATSRDLLYTF
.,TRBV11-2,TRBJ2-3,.,TGTGCCAGCAGCTTGCGGAGTAGCCGACTCTTGGATACGCAGTATTTT,CASSLRSSRLLDTQYF
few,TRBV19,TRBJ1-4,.,TGTGCCAGTAGAGTCGGCCGGGGGGCAACTAATGAAAAACTGTTTTTT,CASRVGRGATNEKLFF
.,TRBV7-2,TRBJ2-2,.,TGTGCCAGCAGCCCCCTCGGGTTGGGGCCTACTCCCGGGGAGCTGTTTTTT,CASSPLGLGPTPGELFF
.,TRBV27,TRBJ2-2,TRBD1,TGTGCCAGCGGAGCTCCGGGACAGGTTATACCCGGGGAGCTGTTTTTT,CASGAPGQVIPGELFF
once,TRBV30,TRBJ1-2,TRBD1,TGTGCCGCAGACCGGGACAGAAATGGCTACACCTTC,CAADRDRNGYTF
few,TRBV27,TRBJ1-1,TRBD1,TGTGCCAGCAGTCCGACCAGGGGGTTAACTGAAGCTTTCTTT,CASSPTRGLTEAFF
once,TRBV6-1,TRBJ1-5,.,TGTGCCAGCAGTGACGCCCGACAGGATAATCAGCCCCAGCATTTT,CASSDARQDNQPQHF
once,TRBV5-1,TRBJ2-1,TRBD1,TGCGCCAGCAGCTTGGCGGACAGGGCGTACAATGAGCAGTTCTTC,CASSLADRAYNEQFF
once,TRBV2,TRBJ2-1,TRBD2,TGTGCCAGCAGTGAGGGGGGGAGCTCCTACAATGAGCAGTTCTTC,CASSEGGSSYNEQFF
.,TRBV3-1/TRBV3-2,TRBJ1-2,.,TGTGCCAGCAGCCAAAATCCTACAGGGAGAGGAAGCGGCTACACCTTC,CASSQNPTGRGSGYTF
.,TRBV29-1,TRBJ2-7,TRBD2,TGCAGCGTTGTGGAGCGGGGGGGCCACGAGCAGTACTTC,CSVVERGGHEQYF
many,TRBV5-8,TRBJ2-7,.,TGTGCCAGCAGCACAGGGACAGCGGGGGTAATCTACGAGCAGTACTTC,CASSTGTAGVIYEQYF
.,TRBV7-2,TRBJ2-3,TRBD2,TGTGCCAGCAGCTTAGTTAGGGCGGGGGGCCGCACAGATACGCAGTATTTT,CASSLVRAGGRTDTQYF
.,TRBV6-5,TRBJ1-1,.,TGTGCCAGCAGCCTGCGGGCGCGAAACACTGAAGCTTTCTTT,CASSLRARNTEAFF
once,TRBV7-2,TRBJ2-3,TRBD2,TGTGCCAGCAGTTCGGGACTAGCGGGGGGGCAGGATACGCAGTATTTT,CASSSGLAGGQDTQYF
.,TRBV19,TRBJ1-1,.,TGTGCCAGTAGTATTGGTCCGGGGGGCGACACTGAAGCTTTCTTT,CASSIGPGGDTEAFF
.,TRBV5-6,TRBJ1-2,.,TGTGCCAGCAGCCCCCGCGGCTATGGCTACACCTTC,CASSPRGYGYTF
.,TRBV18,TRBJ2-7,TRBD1,TGTGCCAGCTCAACGGGACAGGGTACCTACGAGCAGTACTTC,CASSTGQGTYEQYF
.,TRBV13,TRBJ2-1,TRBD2,TGTGCCAGCAGCTTATTACTAGCGGGGGGTTTGGATGAGCAGTTCTTC,CASSLLLAGGLDEQFF
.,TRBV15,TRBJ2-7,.,TGTGCCACCAGCAGAGATCGGAGGGGCGAGCAGTACTTC,CATSRDRRGEQYF
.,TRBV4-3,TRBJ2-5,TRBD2,TGCGCCAGCAGCCACGGACTAGCGGAAGAGACCCAGTACTTC,CASSHGLAEETQYF
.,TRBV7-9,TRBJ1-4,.,TGTGCCATCCCCGGGGGAGGCGAAAAACTGTTTTTT,CAIPGGGEKLFF
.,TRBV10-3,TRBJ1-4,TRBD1,TGTGCCATCAGTCCCGGGACAGGGAGTAAACTGTTTTTT,CAISPGTGSKLFF
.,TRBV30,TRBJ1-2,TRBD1,TGTGCCTGGAGTTCACCGGGACAGGGGCCTTACACCTTC,CAWSSPGQGPYTF
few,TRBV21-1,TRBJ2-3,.,TGTGCCAGCAGCATATCCCCAGCGGGGAAAGATAGGGATACGCAGTATTTT,CASSISPAGKDRDTQYF
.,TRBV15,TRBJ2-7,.,TGTGCCACCAGCAGAGGCCCAGGTGCGCGCTCCTACGAGCAGTACTTC,CATSRGPGARSYEQYF
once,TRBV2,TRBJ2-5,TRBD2,TGTGCCAGCCGTCGGGGAGCGGGGAGCCAAGAGACCCAGTACTTC,CASRRGAGSQETQYF
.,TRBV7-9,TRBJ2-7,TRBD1,TGTGCCAGCAGCTTAGTGGGACAGGGTTACTACGAGCAGTACTTC,CASSLVGQGYYEQYF
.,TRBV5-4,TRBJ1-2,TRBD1,TGTGCCAGCAGAATGACAGGGGGGAACTATGGCTACACCTTC,CASRMTGGNYGYTF
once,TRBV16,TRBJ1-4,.,TGTGCCAGCAGCCAAACAGGGCATTCTAATGAAAAACTGTTTTTT,CASSQTGHSNEKLFF